Following are 6 T cell receptor beta chains from one sample sequenced in a study of T cells after posttransplantation cyclophosphamide. Control samples came 1 year after myeloablative marrow transplants with methotrexate plus calcineurin inhibitor. Generated by immunoSEQ multiplex PCR, the TCRdb table keeps only in-frame clones and is missing some. The data hold a few thousand clones, with about 73% observed a single time. The sample consisted of PBMCs, taken around 290 days after allogeneic stem cell transplant with calcineurin inhibitor and methotrexate. Receptors originate from a female patient between 50 and 60 years old who received an allogeneic stem cell transplant from an unrelated donor, was CMV-positive, and had acute and chronic GVHD. Some T cells may arise from the graft donor.

The V and J genes are TRBV19 and TRBJ1-1; TRBD1 agrees at 10 bases. Trimming removed 3 bases from V and 3 bases from J; junction bases left unmatched: 7. The CDR3 contains 16 residues. The germline V gene has CDR1 LNHDA and CDR2 SQIVND (reference sequence). The CDR3 reads CASSIGSGQGYTEAFF. In nucleotides, the CDR3 is TGTGCCAGTAGTATCGGGTCGGGACAGGGGTACACTGAAGCTTTCTTT.

The chain carries TRBV2 and TRBJ2-7; 8 bases align to TRBD1. This CDR3 is 13 amino acids long. Trimming at V came to 8 bases and at J to 6 bases, leaving 9 bases not matched to a gene. Germline V lookup: CDR1 SNHLY, CDR2 FYNNEI. The CDR3 is CASGPGGSGEQYF. For the CDR3, the DNA is TGTGCCAGCGGACCAGGGGGCTCGGGCGAGCAGTACTTC. The variable domain in full, completed from reference TRBV2 and TRBJ2-7, reads EPEVTQTPSHQVTQMGQEVILRCVPISNHLYFYWYRQILGQKVEFLVSFYNNEISEKSEIFDDQFSVERPDGSNFTLKIRSTKLEDSAMYFCASGPGGSGEQYFGPGTRLTVT.

The genes are TRBV5-5 and TRBJ2-3; 11 bases fit TRBD2. This CDR3 spans 16 amino acids. V dropped 4 bases and J dropped 1; count of bases not matched to a gene: 5. In germline, CDR1 is SGHKS, CDR2 YYEKEE (reference sequence). The CDR3 loop is CASSPLAGGRTDTQYF. CDR3 DNA sequence: TGTGCCAGCAGCCCCTTAGCGGGGGGGCGCACAGATACGCAGTATTTT.

The chain couples TRBV6-4 to TRBJ2-1, with D perhaps matching TRBD2 (6 bases). Trimming pared 4 bases from V and 7 bases from J, leaving 17 bases between. Per germline, CDR1 MRHNA and CDR2 SNTAGT. The CDR3 has 15 amino acids. CDR3 sequence (DNA): TGTGCCAGCAGTGGGGACTCCACGATAGGAAATGAGCAGTTCTTC. As protein: CASSGDSTIGNEQFF.

V and J are TRBV5-1 and TRBJ2-7, with 9 bases lining up with TRBD2. The CDR3 covers 15 residues. Unmatched junction bases numbered 3, after V lost 1 base and J lost 1 base. CDR1 and CDR2 from the germline V gene are SGHRS and YFSETQ. CDR3 DNA sequence: TGCGCCAGCAGCTTGTCTGCGGGGGGGTCCTACGAGCAGTACTTC. It encodes CASSLSAGGSYEQYF.

This chain links TRBV19 with TRBJ1-2; a possible D gene is TRBD1 (5 bases). CDR3 length equals 14 residues. From germline, CDR1 is LNHDA and CDR2 SQIVND (reference sequence). The germline V and J ends were trimmed by 2 bases and 4 bases, with 11 bases remaining between them. CDR3 loop: CASSIWGELYGYTF. CDR3 DNA: TGTGCCAGTAGTATATGGGGGGAGCTCTATGGCTACACCTTC.